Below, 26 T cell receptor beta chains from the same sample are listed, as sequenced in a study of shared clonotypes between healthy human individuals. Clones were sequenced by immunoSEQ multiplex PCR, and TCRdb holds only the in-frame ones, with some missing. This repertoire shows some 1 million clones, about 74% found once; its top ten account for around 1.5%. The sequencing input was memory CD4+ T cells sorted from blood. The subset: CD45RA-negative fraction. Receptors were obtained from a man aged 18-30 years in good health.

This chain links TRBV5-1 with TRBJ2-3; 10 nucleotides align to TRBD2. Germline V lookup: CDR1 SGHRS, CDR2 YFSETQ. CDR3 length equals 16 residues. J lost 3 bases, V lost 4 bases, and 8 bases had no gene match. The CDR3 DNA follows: TGCGCCAGCAGCCCCGGATCTAGCGGGAGTACAGATACGCAGTATTTT. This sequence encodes CASSPGSSGSTDTQYF. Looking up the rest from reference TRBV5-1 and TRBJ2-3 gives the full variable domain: KAGVTQTPRYLIKTRGQQVTLSCSPISGHRSVSWYQQTPGQGLQFLFEYFSETQRNKGNFPGRFSGRQFSNSRSEMNVSTLELGDSALYLCASSPGSSGSTDTQYFGPGTRLTVL.

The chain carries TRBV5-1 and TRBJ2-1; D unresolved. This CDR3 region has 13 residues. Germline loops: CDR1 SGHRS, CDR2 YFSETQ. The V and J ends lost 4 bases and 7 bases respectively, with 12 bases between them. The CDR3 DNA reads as TGCGCCAGCAGCCTTCCTCCCGGGAATGAGCAGTTCTTC. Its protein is CASSLPPGNEQFF.

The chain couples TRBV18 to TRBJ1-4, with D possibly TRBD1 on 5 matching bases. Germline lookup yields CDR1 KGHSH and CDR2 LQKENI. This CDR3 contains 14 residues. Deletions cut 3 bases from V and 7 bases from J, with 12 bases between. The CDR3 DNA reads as TGTGCCAGCTCACCGGGAGGGGCCGGTGAAAAACTGTTTTTT. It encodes CASSPGGAGEKLFF.

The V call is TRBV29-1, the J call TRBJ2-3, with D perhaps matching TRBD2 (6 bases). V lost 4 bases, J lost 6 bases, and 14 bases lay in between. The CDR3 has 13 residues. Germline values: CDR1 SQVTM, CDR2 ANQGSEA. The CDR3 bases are TGCAGCGTTGGGGGACTGGACCGGGATACGCAGTATTTT. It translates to CSVGGLDRDTQYF.

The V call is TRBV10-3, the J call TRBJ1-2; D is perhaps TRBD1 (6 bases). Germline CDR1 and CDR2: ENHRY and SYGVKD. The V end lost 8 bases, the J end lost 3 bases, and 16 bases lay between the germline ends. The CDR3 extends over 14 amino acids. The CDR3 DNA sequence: TGTGCCATCTCTTCTAAGGGGGACTACTATGGCTACACCTTC. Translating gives CAISSKGDYYGYTF.

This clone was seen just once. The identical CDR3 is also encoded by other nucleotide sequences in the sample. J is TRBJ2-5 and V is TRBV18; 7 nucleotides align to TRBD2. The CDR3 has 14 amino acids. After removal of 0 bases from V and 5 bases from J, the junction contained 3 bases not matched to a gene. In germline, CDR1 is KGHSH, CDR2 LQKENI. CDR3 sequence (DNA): TGTGCCAGCTCACCACCGACGGGGGGTGAGACCCAGTACTTC. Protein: CASSPPTGGETQYF.

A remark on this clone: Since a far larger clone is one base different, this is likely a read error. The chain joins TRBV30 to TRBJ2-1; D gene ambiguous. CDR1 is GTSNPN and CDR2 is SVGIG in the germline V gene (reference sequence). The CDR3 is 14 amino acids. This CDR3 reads CTWSRWGSYNEQFF. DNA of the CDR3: TGTACCTGGTCTCGTTGGGGCTCCTACAATGAGCAGTTCTTC.

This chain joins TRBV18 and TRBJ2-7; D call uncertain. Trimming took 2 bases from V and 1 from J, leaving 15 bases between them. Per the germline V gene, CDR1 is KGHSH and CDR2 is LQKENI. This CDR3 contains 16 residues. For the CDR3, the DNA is TGTGCCAGCTCACCAGTTGGAGTTAGGGATTCCTACGAGCAGTACTTC. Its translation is CASSPVGVRDSYEQYF.

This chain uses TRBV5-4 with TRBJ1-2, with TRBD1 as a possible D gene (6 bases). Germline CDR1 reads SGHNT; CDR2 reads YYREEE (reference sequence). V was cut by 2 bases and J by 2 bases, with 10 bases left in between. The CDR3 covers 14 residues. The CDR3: CASSFGQNNYGYTF. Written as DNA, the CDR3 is TGTGCCAGCAGCTTCGGACAGAACAACTATGGCTACACCTTC.

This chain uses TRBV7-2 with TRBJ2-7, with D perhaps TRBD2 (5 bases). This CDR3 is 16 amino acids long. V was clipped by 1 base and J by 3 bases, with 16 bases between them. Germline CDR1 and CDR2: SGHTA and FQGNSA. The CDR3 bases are TGTGCCAGCAGCTTAGGAATAGCGCGTCTCGGCTACGAGCAGTACTTC. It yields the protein CASSLGIARLGYEQYF.

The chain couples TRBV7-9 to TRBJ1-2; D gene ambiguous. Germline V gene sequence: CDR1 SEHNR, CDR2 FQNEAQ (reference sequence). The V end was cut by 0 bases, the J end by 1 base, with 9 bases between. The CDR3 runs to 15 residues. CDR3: CASSLAPDVNYGYTF. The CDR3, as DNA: TGTGCCAGCAGCTTAGCCCCCGACGTTAACTATGGCTACACCTTC.

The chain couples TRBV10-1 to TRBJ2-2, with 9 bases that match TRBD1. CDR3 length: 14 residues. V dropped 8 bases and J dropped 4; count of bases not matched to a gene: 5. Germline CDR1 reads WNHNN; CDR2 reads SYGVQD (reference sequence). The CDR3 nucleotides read TGCGCCAGCCGAGGACAGGGGAGCACCGGGGAGCTGTTTTTT. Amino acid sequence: CASRGQGSTGELFF.

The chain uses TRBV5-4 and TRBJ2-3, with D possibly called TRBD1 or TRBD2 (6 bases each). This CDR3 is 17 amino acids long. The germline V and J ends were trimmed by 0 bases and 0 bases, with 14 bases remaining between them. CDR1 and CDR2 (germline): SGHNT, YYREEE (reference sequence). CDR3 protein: CASSLAWGAISTDTQYF. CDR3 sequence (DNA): TGTGCCAGCAGCTTGGCATGGGGGGCAATTAGCACAGATACGCAGTATTTT.

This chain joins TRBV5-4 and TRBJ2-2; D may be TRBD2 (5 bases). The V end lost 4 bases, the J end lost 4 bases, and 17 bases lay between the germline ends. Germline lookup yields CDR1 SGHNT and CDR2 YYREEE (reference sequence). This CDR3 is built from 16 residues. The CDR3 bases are TGTGCCAGCAGCGTGGGGTTCGGGATGGGCACCGGGGAGCTGTTTTTT. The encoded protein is CASSVGFGMGTGELFF. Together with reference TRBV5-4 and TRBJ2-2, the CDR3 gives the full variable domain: ETGVTQSPTHLIKTRGQQVTLRCSSQSGHNTVSWYQQALGQGPQFIFQYYREEENGRGNFPPRFSGLQFPNYSSELNVNALELDDSALYLCASSVGFGMGTGELFFGEGSRLTVL.

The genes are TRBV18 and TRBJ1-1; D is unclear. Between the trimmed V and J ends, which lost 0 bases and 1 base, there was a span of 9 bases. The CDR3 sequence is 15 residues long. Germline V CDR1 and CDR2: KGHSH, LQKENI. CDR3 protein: CASSPPSQKNTEAFF. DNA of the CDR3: TGTGCCAGCTCACCACCGTCCCAAAAGAACACTGAAGCTTTCTTT. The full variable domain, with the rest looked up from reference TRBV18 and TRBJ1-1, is NAGVMQNPRHLVRRRGQEARLRCSPMKGHSHVYWYRQLPEEGLKFMVYLQKENIIDESGMPKERFSAEFPKEGPSILRIQQVVRGDSAAYFCASSPPSQKNTEAFFGQGTRLTVV.

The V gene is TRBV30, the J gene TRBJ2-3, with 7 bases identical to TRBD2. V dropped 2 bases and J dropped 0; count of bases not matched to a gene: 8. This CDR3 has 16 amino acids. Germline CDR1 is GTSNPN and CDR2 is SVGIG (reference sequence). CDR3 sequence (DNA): TGTGCCTGGAGTTCCGGGGTGCGGGGGAGCACAGATACGCAGTATTTT. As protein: CAWSSGVRGSTDTQYF.

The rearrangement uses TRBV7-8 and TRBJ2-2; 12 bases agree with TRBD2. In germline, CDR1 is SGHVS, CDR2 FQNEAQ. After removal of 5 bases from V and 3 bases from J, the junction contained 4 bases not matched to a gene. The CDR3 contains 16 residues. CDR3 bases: TGTGCCAGCAGCGCTAGCGGGGGGGTTTACACCGGGGAGCTGTTTTTT. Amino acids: CASSASGGVYTGELFF.

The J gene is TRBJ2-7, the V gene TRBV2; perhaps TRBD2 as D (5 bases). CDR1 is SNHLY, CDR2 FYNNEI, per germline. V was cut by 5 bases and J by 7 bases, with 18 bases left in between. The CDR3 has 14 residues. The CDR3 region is CASSFGRWTVEQYF. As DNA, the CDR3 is TGTGCCAGCAGTTTCGGACGGTGGACTGTGGAGCAGTACTTC.

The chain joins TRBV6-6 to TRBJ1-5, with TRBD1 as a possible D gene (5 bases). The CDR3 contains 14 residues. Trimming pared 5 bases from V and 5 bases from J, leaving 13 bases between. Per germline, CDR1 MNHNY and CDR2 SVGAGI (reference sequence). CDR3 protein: CASSGVWGDQPQHF. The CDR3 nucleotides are TGTGCCAGCAGTGGGGTATGGGGGGATCAGCCCCAGCATTTT.

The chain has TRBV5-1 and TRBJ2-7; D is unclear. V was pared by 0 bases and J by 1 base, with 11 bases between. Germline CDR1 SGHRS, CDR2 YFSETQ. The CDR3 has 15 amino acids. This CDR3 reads CASSLGPDGSYEQYF. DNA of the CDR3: TGCGCCAGCAGCTTGGGTCCGGACGGGTCCTACGAGCAGTACTTC.

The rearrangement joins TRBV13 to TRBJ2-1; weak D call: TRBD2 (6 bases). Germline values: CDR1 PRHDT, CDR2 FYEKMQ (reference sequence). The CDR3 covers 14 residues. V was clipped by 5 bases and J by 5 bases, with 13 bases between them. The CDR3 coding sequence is TGTGCCAGCAGCGTTAGGGGACTCCACAATGAGCAGTTCTTC. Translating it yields CASSVRGLHNEQFF.

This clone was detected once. The CDR3 nucleotides read TGCGCCAGCAGCTGGACAGGTCCTAATGAAAAACTGTTTTTT. This encodes CASSWTGPNEKLFF. The V call is TRBV5-1, the J call TRBJ1-4; 7 nucleotides align to TRBD1. CDR3 length: 14 amino acids. Germline lookup yields CDR1 SGHRS and CDR2 YFSETQ. The V segment lost 3 bases and the J segment 3 bases; nucleotides outside the gene matches: 2.

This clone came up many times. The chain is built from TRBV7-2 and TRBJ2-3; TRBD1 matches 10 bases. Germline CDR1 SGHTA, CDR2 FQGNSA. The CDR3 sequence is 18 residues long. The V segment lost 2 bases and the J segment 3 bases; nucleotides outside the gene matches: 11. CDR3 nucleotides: TGTGCCAGCAGCTTAAGGATCTGGGGACAGGGGCGGACAGATACGCAGTATTTT. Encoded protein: CASSLRIWGQGRTDTQYF.

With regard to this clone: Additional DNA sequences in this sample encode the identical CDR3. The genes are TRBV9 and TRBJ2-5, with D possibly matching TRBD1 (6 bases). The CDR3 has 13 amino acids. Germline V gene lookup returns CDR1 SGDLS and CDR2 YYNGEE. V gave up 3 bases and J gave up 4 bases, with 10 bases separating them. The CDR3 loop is CASSAGQTETQYF. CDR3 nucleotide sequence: TGTGCCAGCAGCGCCGGACAGACAGAGACCCAGTACTTC.

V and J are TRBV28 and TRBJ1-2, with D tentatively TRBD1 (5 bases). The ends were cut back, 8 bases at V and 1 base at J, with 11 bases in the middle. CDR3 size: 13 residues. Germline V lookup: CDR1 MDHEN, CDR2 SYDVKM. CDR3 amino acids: CASGREDNYGYTF. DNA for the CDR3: TGTGCCAGCGGCAGGGAAGATAACTATGGCTACACCTTC.

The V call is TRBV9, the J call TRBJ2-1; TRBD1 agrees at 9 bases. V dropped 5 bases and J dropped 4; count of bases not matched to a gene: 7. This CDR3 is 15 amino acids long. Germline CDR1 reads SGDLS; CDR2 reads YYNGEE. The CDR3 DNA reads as TGTGCCAGCAGAGAGACAGGGGGTGAATACAATGAGCAGTTCTTC. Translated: CASRETGGEYNEQFF.